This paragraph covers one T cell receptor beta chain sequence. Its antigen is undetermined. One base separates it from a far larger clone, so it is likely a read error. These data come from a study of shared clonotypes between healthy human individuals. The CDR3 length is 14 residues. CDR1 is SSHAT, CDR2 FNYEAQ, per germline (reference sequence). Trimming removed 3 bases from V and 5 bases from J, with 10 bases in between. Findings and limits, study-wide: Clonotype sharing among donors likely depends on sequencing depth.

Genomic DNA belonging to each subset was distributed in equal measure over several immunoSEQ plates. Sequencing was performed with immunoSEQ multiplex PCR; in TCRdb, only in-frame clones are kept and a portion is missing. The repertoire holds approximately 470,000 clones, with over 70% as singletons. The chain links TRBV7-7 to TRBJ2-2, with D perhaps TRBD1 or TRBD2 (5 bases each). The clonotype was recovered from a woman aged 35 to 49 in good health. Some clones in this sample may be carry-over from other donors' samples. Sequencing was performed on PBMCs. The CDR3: CASSFRDVTGELFF. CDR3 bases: TGTGCCAGCAGCTTCAGGGACGTGACCGGGGAGCTGTTTTTT. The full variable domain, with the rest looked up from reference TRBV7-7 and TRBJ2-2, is GAGVSQSPRYKVTKRGQDVTLRCDPISSHATLYWYQQALGQGPEFLTYFNYEAQPDKSGLPSDRFSAERPEGSISTLTIQRTEQRDSAMYRCASSFRDVTGELFFGEGSRLTVL.